Listed below are T cell receptor beta chains from one sample, sequenced in a study of shared clonotypes between healthy human individuals. Sequenced by immunoSEQ multiplex PCR; TCRdb stores in-frame clones only, minus some. The sample has roughly 2,500,000 clones, 80% to 95% seen once. The sample consisted of naive CD4+ T cells from PBMCs. These receptors were obtained from a man aged 18 to 29 in good health. Some clones in this sample may be carry-over from other donors' samples. The CDR3 runs from the conserved cysteine through the conserved F or W. Fields, in order: V gene, J gene, clone size, D gene, CDR3 protein, CDR3 DNA. The D gene is left open where the match is weak. Clone size appears in some rows only: once, few, many, or a class for an expanded clone.

TRBV28,TRBJ2-7,-,-,CASRWTNLASYEQYF,TGTGCCAGCAGGTGGACAAACTTAGCCTCCTACGAGCAGTACTTC
TRBV15,TRBJ2-1,-,TRBD1,CATSDRGSYNEQFF,TGTGCCACCTCGGACAGGGGGTCCTACAATGAGCAGTTCTTC
TRBV5-1,TRBJ2-5,once,-,CASSQIGQQETQYF,TGCGCCAGCAGCCAAATAGGACAGCAAGAGACCCAGTACTTC
TRBV7-8,TRBJ2-3,-,-,CASSLGLSPGSTDTQYF,TGTGCCAGCAGCTTAGGGCTCTCCCCGGGGAGCACAGATACGCAGTATTTT
TRBV6-5,TRBJ2-7,-,TRBD2,CASAGGGVSYEQYF,TGTGCCAGCGCCGGCGGGGGGGTCTCCTACGAGCAGTACTTC
TRBV29-1,TRBJ1-2,-,-,CSVEVRGAVYGYTF,TGCAGCGTTGAAGTGAGAGGGGCTGTCTATGGCTACACCTTC
TRBV28,TRBJ1-2,-,-,CASSRRGRLYTF,TGTGCCAGCAGTCGAAGGGGGAGACTCTACACCTTC
TRBV30,TRBJ2-4,-,-,CAWRSGQGAKNIQYF,TGTGCCTGGAGGTCTGGGCAGGGGGCCAAAAACATTCAGTACTTC
TRBV27,TRBJ1-6,-,-,CASSLTGNNNSPLHF,TGTGCCAGCAGCTTAACAGGGAACAATAATTCACCCCTCCACTTT
TRBV7-6,TRBJ2-3,-,TRBD2,CASRPLAGVKGDLADTQYF,TGTGCCAGCAGACCCTTAGCGGGAGTTAAGGGAGATCTGGCAGATACGCAGTATTTT
TRBV6-1,TRBJ1-5,-,TRBD1,CASREYPGGLGQPQHF,TGTGCCAGCAGAGAATACCCAGGGGGCCTAGGTCAGCCCCAGCATTTT
TRBV7-3,TRBJ2-1,once,TRBD1,CASSLGAGGNEQFF,TGTGCCAGCAGCTTAGGGGCAGGGGGCAATGAGCAGTTCTTC
TRBV28,TRBJ2-3,-,-,CASSPAGTFSTDTQYF,TGTGCCAGCAGCCCCGCAGGGACGTTTAGCACAGATACGCAGTATTTT
TRBV30,TRBJ2-5,-,TRBD1,CAWGPGQLQETQYF,TGTGCCTGGGGCCCGGGACAGCTCCAAGAGACCCAGTACTTC
TRBV5-1,TRBJ1-4,-,-,CASSLHRASNEKLFF,TGCGCCAGCAGCCTCCACAGGGCCTCTAATGAAAAACTGTTTTTT
TRBV18,TRBJ2-1,-,TRBD2,CASAAGGYNEQFF,TGTGCCAGCGCAGCGGGAGGATACAATGAGCAGTTCTTC